These 31 T cell receptor beta chains were sequenced from one sample in a study of cytotoxic CD8 clonotypes in ibrutinib-treated CLL. Only in-frame clones appear in the TCRdb table, and some are missing; sequencing was by immunoSEQ multiplex PCR. This sample carries approximately 340,000 clones, 67% of them seen once, and the ten largest clones take under 8%. This specimen consisted of PBMCs, obtained after 36 months of ibrutinib treatment. The receptors come from a human donor with chronic lymphocytic leukemia.

This chain uses TRBV5-1 with TRBJ2-5; 7 nucleotides agree with TRBD1. Germline CDR1 reads SGHRS; CDR2 reads YFSETQ. V was pared by 2 bases and J by 1 base, with 5 bases of the junction left unmatched. The CDR3 is made up of 15 amino acids. The CDR3, as DNA: TGCGCCAGCAGCTTACTACAGGGGACCCAAGAGACCCAGTACTTC. Translated, it gives CASSLLQGTQETQYF.

This chain joins TRBV7-2 and TRBJ2-5, with D possibly matching TRBD2 (7 bases). V was trimmed by 0 bases and J by 4 bases, leaving 12 bases between them. Germline CDR1 SGHTA, CDR2 FQGNSA. The CDR3 runs 15 residues. DNA of the CDR3: TGTGCCAGCAGCTTAGCGGGGGGGGCCGGAGAGACCCAGTACTTC. It is translated as CASSLAGGAGETQYF.

The chain is built from TRBV4-1 and TRBJ2-5, with D possibly TRBD1 on 7 matching bases. The V end lost 2 bases, the J end lost 2 bases, and 18 bases lay between the germline ends. CDR1 and CDR2 from the germline V gene are MGHRA and YSYEKL. The CDR3 has 17 residues. The CDR3 DNA follows: TGCGCCAGCAGCCAAAGGGGGCGGGGCCAATTTCAAGAGACCCAGTACTTC. Translated, it gives CASSQRGRGQFQETQYF.

V usage is TRBV4-1 and J usage is TRBJ2-7; 7 bases line up with TRBD2. Per germline, CDR1 MGHRA and CDR2 YSYEKL. The CDR3 has 15 residues. V lost 1 base and J lost 4; bases outside the gene matches: 7. The CDR3 DNA is TGCGCCAGCAGCCAAGTGGGAGGGCGGGCATACGAGCAGTACTTC. This translates into CASSQVGGRAYEQYF.

The J gene is TRBJ2-2, the V gene TRBV14; D uncertain. The CDR3 is 13 residues long. Trimming pared 4 bases from V and 6 bases from J, leaving 9 bases between. Germline CDR1 reads SGHDN; CDR2 reads FVKESK. The CDR3 nucleotides are TGTGCCAGCAGCCCCATATGGTCCGGGGAGCTGTTTTTT. Amino acid sequence: CASSPIWSGELFF.

This clone was found a few times. The gene calls are TRBV10-3 and TRBJ1-3, with D possibly being TRBD1 (5 bases). This CDR3 region has 17 residues. V was pared by 10 bases and J by 0 bases, with 22 bases between. Per germline, CDR1 ENHRY and CDR2 SYGVKD. The CDR3, as DNA: TGTGCCACCCAGTGGTGGGGGGAGTTGCTCTCTGGAAACACCATATATTTT. Translated: CATQWWGELLSGNTIYF.

The V call is TRBV9, the J call TRBJ2-1, with D hard to call. The CDR3 contains 12 residues. V lost 0 bases and J 9 bases, leaving 7 bases between the germline ends. Per the germline V gene, CDR1 is SGDLS and CDR2 is YYNGEE. The CDR3 protein is CASSVVGGEQFF. CDR3 sequence (DNA): TGTGCCAGCAGCGTAGTGGGTGGTGAGCAGTTCTTC.

This sequence joins TRBV6-6 and TRBJ2-5; D unresolved. The V gene lost 0 bases and the J gene lost 2 bases, with 7 bases spanning the gap. Germline lookup yields CDR1 MNHNY and CDR2 SVGAGI (reference sequence). The CDR3 length is 14 residues. The CDR3 spells CASSYSSTQETQYF. The DNA for the CDR3 is TGTGCCAGCAGTTACTCAAGTACTCAAGAGACCCAGTACTTC.

V is TRBV7-9 and J is TRBJ1-2, with 8 positions matching TRBD1. V lost 5 bases to trimming and J lost 12 bases; unmatched junction nucleotides: 11. The CDR3 is made up of 13 amino acids. Germline CDR1 reads SEHNR; CDR2 reads FQNEAQ (reference sequence). Here the CDR3 DNA reads TGTGCCAGCAGCCTGAGACAGGGGCAGGAGCACACCTTC. Translation: CASSLRQGQEHTF.

The rearrangement links TRBV19 to TRBJ1-2, with TRBD1 as a possible D gene (6 bases). This CDR3 has 15 residues. Germline assignment: CDR1 LNHDA and CDR2 SQIVND (reference sequence). The V and J ends lost 3 bases and 3 bases respectively, with 14 bases between them. CDR3 region: CASSISGGGYYGYTF. CDR3 sequence (DNA): TGTGCCAGTAGTATTTCGGGGGGCGGATACTATGGCTACACCTTC. The full variable domain, completed using reference TRBV19 and TRBJ1-2, is DGGITQSPKYLFRKEGQNVTLSCEQNLNHDAMYWYRQDPGQGLRLIYYSQIVNDFQKGDIAEGYSVSREKKESFPLTVTSAQKNPTAFYLCASSISGGGYYGYTFGSGTRLTVV.

The rearrangement uses TRBV4-2 and TRBJ2-3; D possibly corresponds to TRBD2 (6 bases). The length of the CDR3 is 16 residues. Germline V gives CDR1 LGHNA, CDR2 YNFKEQ. V was clipped by 4 bases and J by 4 bases, with 18 bases between them. DNA of the CDR3: TGTGCCAGCAGCCGCGCGCACGGCGGGGTTGCAGATACGCAGTATTTT. Residues: CASSRAHGGVADTQYF.

Comments on this clone: Different DNA sequences within this sample yield the same CDR3. DNA of the CDR3: TGTGCCAGCAGTTCGGGGCAAGTTAATGAAAAACTGTTTTTT. Its translation is CASSSGQVNEKLFF. The chain joins TRBV25-1 to TRBJ1-4; possibly TRBD1 for D (5 bases). The V and J ends lost 5 bases and 4 bases respectively, with 11 bases between them. Germline-derived CDR1 and CDR2 are MGHDK and SYGVNS. The CDR3 is 14 amino acids. Supplemented by reference TRBV25-1 and TRBJ1-4, the full variable domain reads EADIYQTPRYLVIGTGKKITLECSQTMGHDKMYWYQQDPGMELHLIHYSYGVNSTEKGDLSSESTVSRIRTEHFPLTLESARPSHTSQYLCASSSGQVNEKLFFGSGTQLSVL.

V gene TRBV6-5 combines with J gene TRBJ1-2; perhaps TRBD1 as D (5 bases). With 2 bases removed from V and 7 bases from J, the gap between germline ends came to 17 bases. This CDR3 contains 15 residues. Germline assignment: CDR1 MNHEY and CDR2 SVGAGI. In DNA form, the CDR3 reads TGTGCCAGCAGTTACCAGCCTCGGGGCACCACTGGCTACACCTTC. This gives the protein CASSYQPRGTTGYTF.

This clone was picked up a small number of times. V gene TRBV2 combines with J gene TRBJ2-5; 11 positions match TRBD2. The CDR3 is 14 amino acids. Per the germline V gene, CDR1 is SNHLY and CDR2 is FYNNEI. V dropped 7 bases and J dropped 4; count of bases not matched to a gene: 5. CDR3 amino acids: CASKLAGGVETQYF. Written as DNA, the CDR3 is TGTGCCAGCAAATTAGCGGGAGGGGTAGAGACCCAGTACTTC.

The rearrangement joins TRBV7-8 to TRBJ2-6, with 8 bases fitting TRBD1. With 11 bases clipped from V and 3 bases from J, the junction kept 6 bases outside the gene matches. The germline V gene encodes CDR1 SGHVS and CDR2 FQNEAQ. The CDR3 runs 14 residues. CDR3 amino acids: CAGQGAGGANVLTF. CDR3 bases: TGTGCCGGCCAGGGGGCGGGTGGGGCCAACGTCCTGACTTTC. Variable domain in full (rest from reference TRBV7-8 and TRBJ2-6): GAGVSQSPRYKVAKRGQDVALRCDPISGHVSLFWYQQALGQGPEFLTYFQNEAQLDKSGLPSDRFFAERPEGSVSTLKIQRTQQEDSAVYLCAGQGAGGANVLTFGAGSRLTVL.

This sequence joins TRBV7-2 and TRBJ2-7; 7 bases are shared with TRBD2. The CDR3 is 15 residues long. Losses at the gene ends were 3 bases for V and 0 bases for J; bases not matched to a gene: 5. Germline CDR1 reads SGHTA; CDR2 reads FQGNSA. The DNA of the CDR3 is TGTGCCAGCAGCTTTGCGGGGGTCTCCTCCTACGAGCAGTACTTC. As protein: CASSFAGVSSYEQYF.

This rearrangement joins TRBV9 to TRBJ2-2; D may be TRBD2 (6 bases). The V gene lost 3 bases and the J gene lost 7 bases, with 10 bases spanning the gap. This CDR3 is 13 amino acids long. Germline V gene lookup returns CDR1 SGDLS and CDR2 YYNGEE. In nucleotides, the CDR3 is TGTGCCAGCAGCGCTCTAGCGAGCGGGGAGCTGTTTTTT. It specifies CASSALASGELFF.

The CDR3 protein is CASSLIVGRVNQPQHF. As DNA, the CDR3 is TGTGCCAGCAGTTTAATAGTGGGCAGGGTCAATCAGCCCCAGCATTTT. V and J are TRBV28 and TRBJ1-5; TRBD1 is a possible D gene (5 bases). The CDR3 covers 16 residues. V dropped 2 bases and J dropped 3 bases, with 14 bases sitting between them. Per the germline V gene, CDR1 is MDHEN and CDR2 is SYDVKM.

This clone was recorded a few times. This chain links TRBV5-8 with TRBJ2-5, with TRBD1 matching 7 bases. CDR3 length: 15 amino acids. In germline, CDR1 is SGHTS, CDR2 YDEGEE. V lost 4 bases to trimming and J lost 2 bases; unmatched junction nucleotides: 8. DNA for the CDR3: TGTGCCAGCAGCACGGACAGGACTCCTCAAGAGACCCAGTACTTC. Encoded protein: CASSTDRTPQETQYF.

The chain carries TRBV14 and TRBJ2-7; D may correspond to TRBD1 or TRBD2 (5 bases each). CDR3 size: 14 residues. The V end was cut by 4 bases, the J end by 7 bases, with 17 bases between. The germline CDR1 and CDR2 sequences are SGHDN and FVKESK. The DNA of the CDR3 is TGTGCCAGCAGCCCCATGAGGGGCGCGGAGGAGCAGTACTTC. Amino acid sequence: CASSPMRGAEEQYF.

V usage is TRBV6-1 and J usage is TRBJ2-1; 7 bases match TRBD1. Looked up from germline, CDR1 is MNHNS and CDR2 is SASEGT. After removal of 4 bases from V and 4 bases from J, the junction contained 7 bases not matched to a gene. The length of the CDR3 is 15 residues. DNA for the CDR3: TGTGCCAGCAGTGGAACCGGGACAGCGTACAATGAGCAGTTCTTC. Amino acids: CASSGTGTAYNEQFF.

This clone was recorded a few times. The gene calls are TRBV6-5 and TRBJ2-3; TRBD2 matches 8 bases. Germline lookup yields CDR1 MNHEY and CDR2 SVGAGI. The CDR3 is made up of 14 amino acids. Trimming cost V 6 bases and J 2 bases; bases outside gene matches: 4. CDR3 amino acids: CASRDSGITDTQYF. The DNA for the CDR3 is TGTGCCAGCAGAGATAGCGGGATCACAGATACGCAGTATTTT.

The chain has TRBV11-2 and TRBJ1-2; D is unclear. The ends were cut back, 1 base at V and 4 bases at J, with 10 bases in the middle. The CDR3 loop spans 14 amino acids. CDR1 and CDR2 (germline): SGHAT, FQNNGV. In DNA form, the CDR3 reads TGTGCCAGCAGCTTAGGCGCGGGATCCTATGGCTACACCTTC. This encodes CASSLGAGSYGYTF.

CDR3 DNA sequence: TGTGCCAGCTCACCGTCCGGGACAGTGAACTATGGCTACACCTTC. It encodes CASSPSGTVNYGYTF. The chain combines TRBV18 with TRBJ1-2, with 7 bases matching TRBD1. The V and J ends lost 3 bases and 2 bases, in that order; junction bases with no gene match: 6. This CDR3 region has 15 residues. Germline V gene data show CDR1 as KGHSH and CDR2 as LQKENI.

As DNA, the CDR3 is TGTGCCAGTCTAAGCCTAGCGGGGGCCGGGACAGATACGCAGTATTTT. Translated, it gives CASLSLAGAGTDTQYF. J is TRBJ2-3 and V is TRBV19, with 10 bases identical to TRBD2. Germline V CDR1 and CDR2: LNHDA, SQIVND (reference sequence). This CDR3 has 16 amino acids. J gave up 3 bases and V 8 bases, and 11 bases lay outside the gene matches.

This clone was seen only a few times. This CDR3 is CASSFQGSDTQYF. In nucleotides, the CDR3 is TGTGCCAGCAGTTTCCAGGGATCAGATACGCAGTATTTT. The V gene is TRBV27, the J gene TRBJ2-3; perhaps TRBD1 as D (5 bases). Germline CDR1 reads MNHEY; CDR2 reads SMNVEV (reference sequence). CDR3 length equals 13 residues. V lost 3 bases and J lost 4, with 8 bases in between.

This clone was counted a few times. The rearrangement links TRBV4-1 to TRBJ1-1; D is perhaps TRBD1 (5 bases). The CDR3 runs 15 residues. Trimming cost V 3 bases and J 1 base, with 12 bases left between them. CDR1 and CDR2 from the germline V gene are MGHRA and YSYEKL. CDR3 in DNA: TGCGCCAGCAGCCATTCAAGCGGGGGGAACACTGAAGCTTTCTTT. Encoded protein: CASSHSSGGNTEAFF.

V is TRBV7-6 and J is TRBJ1-2; no clear D gene. CDR1 and CDR2 from the germline V gene are SGHVS and FNYEAQ. This CDR3 region has 12 residues. The V and J ends lost 0 bases and 7 bases respectively, with 6 bases between them. This chain's CDR3 is CASSLAGSGYTF. In DNA, the CDR3 is TGTGCCAGCAGCTTAGCAGGGTCTGGCTACACCTTC.

The chain carries TRBV6-5 and TRBJ2-7; tentative D call: TRBD1 (5 bases). Germline lookup yields CDR1 MNHEY and CDR2 SVGAGI. This CDR3 has 15 residues. Trimming took off 6 bases at V and 1 base at J, with 16 bases between the two ends. CDR3 loop: CASRTPTGRSYEQYF. The CDR3 DNA sequence: TGTGCCAGCAGGACACCTACAGGACGTTCCTACGAGCAGTACTTC.

The rearrangement joins TRBV4-2 to TRBJ1-1; D is undetermined. CDR3 size: 13 residues. With 1 base removed from V and 1 base from J, the gap between germline ends came to 4 bases. The germline CDR1 and CDR2 sequences are LGHNA and YNFKEQ. CDR3: CASSQGGNTEAFF. In DNA form, the CDR3 reads TGTGCCAGCAGCCAAGGGGGGAACACTGAAGCTTTCTTT.

The V call is TRBV7-8, the J call TRBJ1-1, with no clear D. This CDR3 spans 16 amino acids. V was pared by 6 bases and J by 4 bases, with 21 bases between. CDR1 and CDR2 from the germline V gene are SGHVS and FQNEAQ. The CDR3 coding sequence is TGTGCCAGCAGTTCACCCACCGCTGGAGGTAGCACTGAAGCTTTCTTT. Protein: CASSSPTAGGSTEAFF.